The 11 T cell receptor beta chains below were found in one sample sequenced in a study of beta chain features in type 1 diabetes. These receptors' targets are unknown. Expressed TCRB transcripts got sequenced, as all isolated RNA was reverse transcribed. Some clones are missing from TCRdb's copy, which holds only in-frame ones; the method was immunoSEQ multiplex PCR. The table has 200,000 to 300,000 clones, under 13% seen once. General study findings and limits: People with Type 1 diabetes carried modestly yet significantly shorter TCRB CDR3s in all four CD4+ subsets.

The sample comprised naive CD4+ T cells from blood. These receptors were obtained from a man under 40 with type 1 diabetes.

The sample holds a few counts of this clone. The chain recombines TRBV2 with TRBJ2-7, with 9 bases lining up with TRBD1. CDR3 length equals 14 residues. From germline, CDR1 is SNHLY and CDR2 FYNNEI. V lost 6 bases to trimming and J lost 3 bases; unmatched junction nucleotides: 6. Written as DNA, the CDR3 is TGTGCCAGCAGCCGGGACAGGGATCTCTACGAGCAGTACTTC. Amino acid sequence: CASSRDRDLYEQYF.

Worth noting for this clone: In the same sample, other DNA sequences code for this CDR3. The V call is TRBV7-3, the J call TRBJ2-5, with D possibly matching TRBD2 (5 bases). The CDR3 covers 13 residues. Looked up from germline, CDR1 is SGHTA and CDR2 is FQGTGA. V lost 0 bases, J lost 5 bases, and 7 bases lay in between. Written as DNA, the CDR3 is TGTGCCAGCAGCTTAACTGGGGAGGAGACCCAGTACTTC. Protein product: CASSLTGEETQYF.

The DNA for the CDR3 is TGTGCCAGCAGCCGCAACATGAACACTGAAGCTTTCTTT. It codes for CASSRNMNTEAFF. V usage is TRBV7-3 and J usage is TRBJ1-1; D is uncertain. This CDR3 region has 13 residues. Trimming took 5 bases from V and 0 from J, leaving 7 bases between them. Germline values: CDR1 SGHTA, CDR2 FQGTGA.

This clone was counted a few times. V usage is TRBV7-3 and J usage is TRBJ2-3; perhaps TRBD1 as D (6 bases). The V gene's germline CDR1 is SGHTA and CDR2 FQGTGA. The CDR3 consists of 12 residues. V shed 5 bases and J shed 10 bases, with 13 bases lying between them. This chain's CDR3 is CASSDTGYSQYF. In nucleotides, the CDR3 is TGTGCCAGCAGCGACACAGGGTATTCGCAGTATTTT.

The chain recombines TRBV30 with TRBJ1-5; possible D gene TRBD1, 6 bases. This CDR3 spans 12 amino acids. V was pared by 5 bases and J by 4 bases, with 9 bases between. Germline values: CDR1 GTSNPN, CDR2 SVGIG (reference sequence). The CDR3 nucleotides are TGTGCCTGGGCAAGGGGGAATCAGCCCCAGCATTTT. Amino acids: CAWARGNQPQHF.

The gene calls are TRBV6-5 and TRBJ2-7; 8 nucleotides match TRBD1. The CDR3 consists of 15 residues. V was clipped by 0 bases and J by 5 bases; unmatched bases: 6. Germline lookup yields CDR1 MNHEY and CDR2 SVGAGI. The chain's CDR3 is CASSYSRQGIHEQYF. The CDR3 DNA follows: TGTGCCAGCAGTTACTCCCGACAGGGGATCCACGAGCAGTACTTC.

The chain has TRBV15 and TRBJ2-2; 13 bases match TRBD2. CDR3 size: 17 residues. J lost 6 bases, V lost 2 bases, and 6 bases had no gene match. Germline values: CDR1 LNHNV, CDR2 YYDKDF (reference sequence). The chain's CDR3 is CATSRFRTSGGPGELFF. The CDR3 region has the DNA TGTGCCACCAGCAGATTCCGGACTAGCGGGGGACCCGGGGAGCTGTTTTTT.

The V gene is TRBV2, the J gene TRBJ1-6, with D uncertain. CDR1 is SNHLY, CDR2 FYNNEI, per germline. Between the trimmed V and J ends, which lost 7 bases and 8 bases, there was a span of 12 bases. This CDR3 is 13 amino acids long. The CDR3 DNA sequence: TGTGCCAGCAAGGTAGAGGGTGATTCACCCCTCCACTTT. Amino acids: CASKVEGDSPLHF.

The chain joins TRBV4-1 to TRBJ2-3, with D perhaps TRBD1 (6 bases). The CDR3 has 14 amino acids. The germline V and J ends were trimmed by 5 bases and 3 bases, with 12 bases remaining between them. Per the germline V gene, CDR1 is MGHRA and CDR2 is YSYEKL. CDR3 amino acids: CASSSGHLTDTQYF. CDR3 in DNA: TGCGCCAGCAGCTCGGGACACTTGACAGATACGCAGTATTTT.

This chain links TRBV6-5 with TRBJ2-7; 7 nucleotides match TRBD1. Germline assignment: CDR1 MNHEY and CDR2 SVGAGI. The trim removed 5 bases at V and 5 bases at J, leaving 3 bases unmatched. The CDR3 runs to 12 residues. Written as DNA, the CDR3 is TGTGCCAGCAGTCGGACAGGTGACGAGCAGTACTTC. Residues: CASSRTGDEQYF.

The chain couples TRBV4-1 to TRBJ2-5; 8 bases line up with TRBD1. The CDR3 is 16 residues long. Germline lookup yields CDR1 MGHRA and CDR2 YSYEKL. V was pared by 3 bases and J by 2 bases, with 8 bases of the junction left unmatched. The CDR3 sequence: CASSQLGTGYQETQYF. As DNA, the CDR3 is TGCGCCAGCAGCCAGTTAGGGACAGGCTATCAAGAGACCCAGTACTTC.